Listed below are T cell receptor beta chains from one sample, sequenced in a study of T cell responses to AZD1222 COVID-19 vaccine. TCRdb's copy holds only in-frame clones and misses some; the assay was immunoSEQ multiplex PCR. Of some 130,000 clones detected, roughly 92% appear once; the ten largest clones hold around 1.1%. The source was peripheral blood, collected 28 days after the second AZD1222 dose. The receptors originated from an adult who received the AZD1222 COVID-19 vaccine. Both conserved end residues are part of each CDR3. D genes are given only for firm matches. Clone size, where shown, is once, few, many, or a class for clones that have expanded.

>TRBV10-3|TRBD1|TRBJ2-7|-
TGTGCCATCAGTGTGAGGACAGGGGACGAGCAGTACTTC
CAISVRTGDEQYF
>TRBV28|-|TRBJ1-3|-
TGTGCCAGCAGTTCAGGGGATAGGGGAAACACCATATATTTT
CASSSGDRGNTIYF
>TRBV5-1|-|TRBJ2-2|once
TGCGCCAGCAGCTTGGGCCTCGCCGGGGAGCTGTTTTTT
CASSLGLAGELFF
>TRBV2|-|TRBJ2-7|-
TGTGCCAGCAGCCCAACAGGGAGCTACGAGCAGTACTTC
CASSPTGSYEQYF
>TRBV9|TRBD1|TRBJ2-2|few
TGTGCCAGCAGTGAGACAGGGCCAAACACCGGGGAGCTGTTTTTT
CASSETGPNTGELFF
>TRBV4-3|TRBD2|TRBJ2-7|-
TGCGCCAGCAGCCCGGGGGGGATACAGGTTATTGACGAGCAGTACTTC
CASSPGGIQVIDEQYF
>TRBV7-3|-|TRBJ2-3|-
TGTGCCAGCAGTACAGGCACAGATACGCAGTATTTT
CASSTGTDTQYF
>TRBV3-1/TRBV3-2|-|TRBJ1-2|-
TGTGCCAGCAGCCAGGTCTCAGATGACTACACCTTC
CASSQVSDDYTF
>TRBV18|-|TRBJ1-6|-
TGTGCCAGCTCAAAGGGGGACTCCTATAATTCACCCCTCCACTTT
CASSKGDSYNSPLHF
>TRBV23-1|TRBD1|TRBJ2-5|-
TGCGCCAGCAGTCGCCCTACCCCAGGGACAGGACAAGAGACCCAGTACTTC
CASSRPTPGTGQETQYF
>TRBV2|TRBD2|TRBJ2-3|once
TGTGCCAGCCAAGGGACTAGCGGTAGCACAGATACGCAGTATTTT
CASQGTSGSTDTQYF
>TRBV7-9|TRBD2|TRBJ2-5|once
TGTGCCAGCAGCTTAAGACTAGCGGGGGGATACCAAGAGACCCAGTACTTC
CASSLRLAGGYQETQYF
>TRBV21-1|-|TRBJ1-4|-
TGTGCCAGCAGCAGAATACCCCAGGGTCCGGAGGCTAATGAAAAACTGTTTTTT
CASSRIPQGPEANEKLFF
>TRBV2|-|TRBJ1-6|-
TGTGCCACCCTTGGGGAAAGGGATTCACCCCTCCACTTT
CATLGERDSPLHF
>TRBV18|-|TRBJ1-1|-
TGTGCCAGCTCACTGTCGACTGAAGCTTTCTTT
CASSLSTEAFF
>TRBV5-1|TRBD1|TRBJ1-1|-
TGCGCCAGCAGCTGGGGCGGACAGGTCAACACTGAAGCTTTCTTT
CASSWGGQVNTEAFF